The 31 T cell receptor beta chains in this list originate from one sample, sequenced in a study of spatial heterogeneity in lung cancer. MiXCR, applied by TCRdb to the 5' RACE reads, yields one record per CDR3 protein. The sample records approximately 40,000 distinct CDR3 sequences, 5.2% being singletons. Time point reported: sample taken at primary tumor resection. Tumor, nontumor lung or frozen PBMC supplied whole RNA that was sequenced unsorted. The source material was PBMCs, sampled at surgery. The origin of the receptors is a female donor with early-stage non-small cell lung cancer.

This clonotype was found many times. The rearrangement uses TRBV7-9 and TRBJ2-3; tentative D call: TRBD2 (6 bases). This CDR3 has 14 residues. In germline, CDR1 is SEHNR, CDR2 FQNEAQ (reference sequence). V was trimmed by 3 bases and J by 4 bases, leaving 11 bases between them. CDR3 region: CASSFAGTPDTQYF. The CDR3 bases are TGTGCCAGCAGCTTCGCCGGGACTCCAGATACGCAGTATTTT. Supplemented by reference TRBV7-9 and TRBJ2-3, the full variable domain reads DTGVSQNPRHKITKRGQNVTFRCDPISEHNRLYWYRQTLGQGPEFLTYFQNEAQLEKSRLLSDRFSAERPKGSFSTLEIQRTEQGDSAMYLCASSFAGTPDTQYFGPGTRLTVL.

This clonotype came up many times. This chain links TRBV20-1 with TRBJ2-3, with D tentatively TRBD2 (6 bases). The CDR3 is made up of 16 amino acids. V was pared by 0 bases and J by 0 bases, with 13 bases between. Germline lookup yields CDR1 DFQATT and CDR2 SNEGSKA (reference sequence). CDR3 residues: CSARDWGEWSTDTQYF. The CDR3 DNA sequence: TGCAGTGCTAGAGATTGGGGGGAGTGGAGCACAGATACGCAGTATTTT.

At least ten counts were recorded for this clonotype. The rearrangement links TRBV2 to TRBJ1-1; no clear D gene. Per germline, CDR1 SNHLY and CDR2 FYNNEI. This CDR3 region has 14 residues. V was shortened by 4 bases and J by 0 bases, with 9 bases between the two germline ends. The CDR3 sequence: CASSGSTMNTEAFF. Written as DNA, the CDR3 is TGTGCCAGCAGTGGAAGCACTATGAACACTGAAGCTTTCTTT.

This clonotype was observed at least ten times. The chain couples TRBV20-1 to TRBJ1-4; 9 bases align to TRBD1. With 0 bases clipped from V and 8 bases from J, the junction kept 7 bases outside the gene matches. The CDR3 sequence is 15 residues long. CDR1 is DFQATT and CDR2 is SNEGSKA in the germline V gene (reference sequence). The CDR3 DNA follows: TGCAGTGCTAGAGATCAGGGGACAGGGCACGAAAAACTGTTTTTT. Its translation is CSARDQGTGHEKLFF.

For the CDR3, the DNA is TGCACCAGCAGCCATTACGATCACCCTAGCGGGAGGACCGTGTGGACCTACAATGAGCAGTTCTTC. Its protein is CTSSHYDHPSGRTVWTYNEQFF. V is TRBV1 and J is TRBJ2-1; TRBD2, as called in the table, went unchecked against the DNA. TRBV1 is noted as a pseudogene. The CDR3 has 22 amino acids.

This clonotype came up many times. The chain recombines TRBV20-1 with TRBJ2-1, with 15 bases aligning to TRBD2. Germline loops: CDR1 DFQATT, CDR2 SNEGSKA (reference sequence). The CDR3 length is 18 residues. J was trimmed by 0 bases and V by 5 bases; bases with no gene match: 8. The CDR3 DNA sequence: TGCAGTGCTCCGGGACTAGCGGGAGGCTATAGCTCCTACAATGAGCAGTTCTTC. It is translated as CSAPGLAGGYSSYNEQFF.

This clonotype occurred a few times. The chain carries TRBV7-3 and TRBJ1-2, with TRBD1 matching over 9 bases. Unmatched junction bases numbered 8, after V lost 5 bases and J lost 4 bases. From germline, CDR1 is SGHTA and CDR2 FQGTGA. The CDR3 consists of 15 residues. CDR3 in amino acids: CASSPTGGQSYGYTF. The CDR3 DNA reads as TGTGCCAGCAGCCCGACAGGGGGGCAAAGCTATGGCTACACCTTC.

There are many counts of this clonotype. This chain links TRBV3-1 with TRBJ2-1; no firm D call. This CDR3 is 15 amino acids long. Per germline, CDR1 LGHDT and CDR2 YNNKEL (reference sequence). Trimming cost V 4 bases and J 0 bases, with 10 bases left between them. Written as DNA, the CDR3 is TGTGCCAGCAGCCCCACCAGGAGCTCCTACAATGAGCAGTTCTTC. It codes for CASSPTRSSYNEQFF.

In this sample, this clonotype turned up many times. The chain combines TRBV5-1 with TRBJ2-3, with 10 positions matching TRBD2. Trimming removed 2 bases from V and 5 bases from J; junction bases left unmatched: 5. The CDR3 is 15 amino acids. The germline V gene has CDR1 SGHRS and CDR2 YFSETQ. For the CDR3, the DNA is TGCGCCAGCAGCTTCGGGAGCGGGGGGGAAGATACGCAGTATTTT. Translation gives CASSFGSGGEDTQYF.

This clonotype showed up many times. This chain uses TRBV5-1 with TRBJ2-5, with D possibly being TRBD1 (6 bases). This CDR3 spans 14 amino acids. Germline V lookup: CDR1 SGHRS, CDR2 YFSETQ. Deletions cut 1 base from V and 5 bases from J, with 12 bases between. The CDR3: CASSLWQGPETQYF. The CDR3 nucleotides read TGCGCCAGCAGCTTGTGGCAGGGGCCCGAGACCCAGTACTTC. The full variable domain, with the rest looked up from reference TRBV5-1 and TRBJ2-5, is KAGVTQTPRYLIKTRGQQVTLSCSPISGHRSVSWYQQTPGQGLQFLFEYFSETQRNKGNFPGRFSGRQFSNSRSEMNVSTLELGDSALYLCASSLWQGPETQYFGPGTRLLVL.

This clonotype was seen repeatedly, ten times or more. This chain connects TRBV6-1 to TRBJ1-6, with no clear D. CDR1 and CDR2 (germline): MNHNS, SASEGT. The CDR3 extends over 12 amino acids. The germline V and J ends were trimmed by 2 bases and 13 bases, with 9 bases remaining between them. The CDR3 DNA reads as TGTGCCAGCAGTGAACCGAAGAAGCCCCTCCACTTT. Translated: CASSEPKKPLHF.

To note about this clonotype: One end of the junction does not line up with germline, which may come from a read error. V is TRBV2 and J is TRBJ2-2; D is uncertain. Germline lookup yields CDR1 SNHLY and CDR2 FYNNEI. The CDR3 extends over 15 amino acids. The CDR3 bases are TGTGCCGGCAGGACCATGATTGCGGACACCGGGGAGCTGTTTTTT. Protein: CAGRTMIADTGELFF.

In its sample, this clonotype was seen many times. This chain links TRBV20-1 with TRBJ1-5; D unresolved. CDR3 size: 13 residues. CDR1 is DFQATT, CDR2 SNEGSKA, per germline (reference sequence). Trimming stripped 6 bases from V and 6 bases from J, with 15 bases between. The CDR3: CSALAGLGQPQHF. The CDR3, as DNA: TGCAGTGCCCTTGCGGGCCTGGGTCAGCCCCAGCATTTT.

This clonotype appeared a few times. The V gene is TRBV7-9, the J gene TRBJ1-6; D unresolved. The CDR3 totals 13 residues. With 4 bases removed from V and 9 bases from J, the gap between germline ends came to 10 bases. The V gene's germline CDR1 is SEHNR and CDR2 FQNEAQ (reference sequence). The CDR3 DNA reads TGTGCCAGCAGCTCTGAGGCGGGTTCACCCCTCCACTTT. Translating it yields CASSSEAGSPLHF.

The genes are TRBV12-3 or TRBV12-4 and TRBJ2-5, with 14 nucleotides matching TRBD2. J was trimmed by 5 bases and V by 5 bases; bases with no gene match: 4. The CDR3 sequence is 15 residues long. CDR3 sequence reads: CASSGLAGGRETQYF. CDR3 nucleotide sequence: TGTGCCAGCAGTGGACTAGCGGGAGGACGGGAGACCCAGTACTTC.

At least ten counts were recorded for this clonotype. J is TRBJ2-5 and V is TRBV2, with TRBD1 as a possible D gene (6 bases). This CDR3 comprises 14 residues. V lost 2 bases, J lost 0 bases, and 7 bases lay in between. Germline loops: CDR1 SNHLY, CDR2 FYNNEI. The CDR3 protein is CASSENRDQETQYF. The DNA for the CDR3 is TGTGCCAGCAGTGAAAACAGGGACCAAGAGACCCAGTACTTC.

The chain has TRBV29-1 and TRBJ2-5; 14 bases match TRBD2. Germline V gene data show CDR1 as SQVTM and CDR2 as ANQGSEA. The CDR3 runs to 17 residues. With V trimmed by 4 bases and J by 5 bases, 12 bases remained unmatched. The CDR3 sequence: CSVVTSGRGMSSETQYF. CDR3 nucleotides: TGCAGCGTTGTGACTAGCGGGAGGGGGATGAGTAGCGAGACCCAGTACTTC.

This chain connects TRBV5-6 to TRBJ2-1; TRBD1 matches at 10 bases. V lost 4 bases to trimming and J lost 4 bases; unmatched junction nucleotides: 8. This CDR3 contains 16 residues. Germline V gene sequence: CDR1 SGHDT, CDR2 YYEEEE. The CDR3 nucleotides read TGTGCCAGCAGCATGTTGGGACAGGGGTCTTACAATGAGCAGTTCTTC. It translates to CASSMLGQGSYNEQFF. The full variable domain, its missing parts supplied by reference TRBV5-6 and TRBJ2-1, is DAGVTQSPTHLIKTRGQQVTLRCSPKSGHDTVSWYQQALGQGPQFIFQYYEEEERQRGNFPDRFSGHQFPNYSSELNVNALLLGDSALYLCASSMLGQGSYNEQFFGPGTRLTVL.

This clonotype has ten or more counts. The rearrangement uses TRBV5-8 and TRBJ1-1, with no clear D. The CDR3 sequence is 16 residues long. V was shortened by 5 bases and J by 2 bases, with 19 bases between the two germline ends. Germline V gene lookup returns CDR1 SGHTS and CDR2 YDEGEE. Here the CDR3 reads CASRLSLSYPNTEAFF. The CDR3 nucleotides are TGTGCCAGCAGACTAAGCTTGTCATATCCTAACACTGAAGCTTTCTTT.

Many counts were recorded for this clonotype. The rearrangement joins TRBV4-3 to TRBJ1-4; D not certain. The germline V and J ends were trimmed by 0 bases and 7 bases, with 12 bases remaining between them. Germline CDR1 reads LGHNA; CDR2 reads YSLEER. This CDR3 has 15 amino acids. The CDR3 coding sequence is TGCGCCAGCAGCCAAGATCGGCGTTTGGGTGAAAAACTGTTTTTT. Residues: CASSQDRRLGEKLFF.

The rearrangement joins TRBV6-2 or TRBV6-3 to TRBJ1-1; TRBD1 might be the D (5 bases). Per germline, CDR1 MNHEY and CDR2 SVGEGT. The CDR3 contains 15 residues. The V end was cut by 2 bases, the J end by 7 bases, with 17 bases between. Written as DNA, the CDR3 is TGTGCCAGCAGTTACAGGGGCTTAGCTAACGATGAAGCTTTCTTT. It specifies CASSYRGLANDEAFF.

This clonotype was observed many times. Written as DNA, the CDR3 is TGTGCCAGCAGCCTATTGGCAGACCCCGGCACTGGAAACACCATATATTTT. As protein: CASSLLADPGTGNTIYF. The V gene is TRBV7-6, the J gene TRBJ1-3; D ambiguous. Trimming removed 5 bases from V and 2 bases from J, with 19 bases in between. Germline V gene data show CDR1 as SGHVS and CDR2 as FNYEAQ. This CDR3 contains 17 residues.

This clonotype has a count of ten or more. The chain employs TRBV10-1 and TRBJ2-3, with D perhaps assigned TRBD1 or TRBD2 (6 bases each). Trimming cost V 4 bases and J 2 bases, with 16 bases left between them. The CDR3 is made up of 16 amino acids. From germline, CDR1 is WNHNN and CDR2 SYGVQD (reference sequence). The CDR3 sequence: CASSGGASATTDTQYF. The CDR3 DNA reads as TGCGCCAGCAGTGGGGGGGCTAGCGCCACCACAGATACGCAGTATTTT.

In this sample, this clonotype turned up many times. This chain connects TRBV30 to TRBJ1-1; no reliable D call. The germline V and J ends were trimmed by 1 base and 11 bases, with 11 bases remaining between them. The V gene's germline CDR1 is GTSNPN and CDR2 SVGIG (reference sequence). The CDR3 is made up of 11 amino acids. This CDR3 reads CAWSEVGYAFF. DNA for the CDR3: TGTGCCTGGAGTGAGGTGGGGTACGCTTTCTTT.

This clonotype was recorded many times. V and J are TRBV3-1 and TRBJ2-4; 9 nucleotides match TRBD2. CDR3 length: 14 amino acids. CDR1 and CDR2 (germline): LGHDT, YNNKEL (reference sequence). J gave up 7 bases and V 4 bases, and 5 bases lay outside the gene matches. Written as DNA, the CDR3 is TGTGCCAGCAGCCTGACCGGGACTAGCAACATTCAGTACTTC. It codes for CASSLTGTSNIQYF.

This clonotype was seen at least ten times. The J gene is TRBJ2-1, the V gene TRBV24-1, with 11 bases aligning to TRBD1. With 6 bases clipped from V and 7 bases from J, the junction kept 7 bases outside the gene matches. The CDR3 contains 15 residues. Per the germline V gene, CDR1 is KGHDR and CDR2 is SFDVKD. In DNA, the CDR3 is TGTGCCACCAGTAATACCGGGACAGGGGGAAATGAGCAGTTCTTC. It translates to CATSNTGTGGNEQFF.

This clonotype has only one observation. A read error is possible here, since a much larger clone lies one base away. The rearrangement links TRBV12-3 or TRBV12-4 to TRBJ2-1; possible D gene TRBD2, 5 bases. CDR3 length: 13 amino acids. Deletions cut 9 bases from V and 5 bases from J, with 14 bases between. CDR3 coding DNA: TGTGCCAGACTGCCAGGAGGCCACAATGAGCAGTTCTTC. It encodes CARLPGGHNEQFF.

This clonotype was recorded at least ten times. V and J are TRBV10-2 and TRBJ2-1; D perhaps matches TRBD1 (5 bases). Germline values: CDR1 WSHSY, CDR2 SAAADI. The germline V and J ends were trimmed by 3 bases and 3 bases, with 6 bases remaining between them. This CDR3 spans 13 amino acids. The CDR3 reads CASSEDSYNEQFF. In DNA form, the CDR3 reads TGCGCCAGCAGTGAAGACAGCTACAATGAGCAGTTCTTC.

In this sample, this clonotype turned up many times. CDR3 sequence (DNA): TGTGCCAGCAGCCCAATGGGACTTCCCACCGGGGAGCTGTTTTTT. Its protein is CASSPMGLPTGELFF. The chain is built from TRBV3-1 and TRBJ2-2; tentatively, D is TRBD2 (6 bases). Per the germline V gene, CDR1 is LGHDT and CDR2 is YNNKEL (reference sequence). V was pared by 4 bases and J by 4 bases, with 13 bases between. CDR3 length: 15 amino acids.

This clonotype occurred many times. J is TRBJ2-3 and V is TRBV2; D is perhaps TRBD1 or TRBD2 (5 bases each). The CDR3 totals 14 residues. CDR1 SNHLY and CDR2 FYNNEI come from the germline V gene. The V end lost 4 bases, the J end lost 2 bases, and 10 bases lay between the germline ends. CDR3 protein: CASSARDPTDTQYF. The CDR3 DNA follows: TGTGCCAGCAGTGCCCGGGACCCCACAGATACGCAGTATTTT.

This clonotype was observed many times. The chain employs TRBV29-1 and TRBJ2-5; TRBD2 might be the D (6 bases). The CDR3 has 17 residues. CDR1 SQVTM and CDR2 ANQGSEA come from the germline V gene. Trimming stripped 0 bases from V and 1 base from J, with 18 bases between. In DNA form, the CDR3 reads TGCAGCGTTGAAGATCTGGGACTCTGGGGGTTCCAAGAGACCCAGTACTTC. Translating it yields CSVEDLGLWGFQETQYF.